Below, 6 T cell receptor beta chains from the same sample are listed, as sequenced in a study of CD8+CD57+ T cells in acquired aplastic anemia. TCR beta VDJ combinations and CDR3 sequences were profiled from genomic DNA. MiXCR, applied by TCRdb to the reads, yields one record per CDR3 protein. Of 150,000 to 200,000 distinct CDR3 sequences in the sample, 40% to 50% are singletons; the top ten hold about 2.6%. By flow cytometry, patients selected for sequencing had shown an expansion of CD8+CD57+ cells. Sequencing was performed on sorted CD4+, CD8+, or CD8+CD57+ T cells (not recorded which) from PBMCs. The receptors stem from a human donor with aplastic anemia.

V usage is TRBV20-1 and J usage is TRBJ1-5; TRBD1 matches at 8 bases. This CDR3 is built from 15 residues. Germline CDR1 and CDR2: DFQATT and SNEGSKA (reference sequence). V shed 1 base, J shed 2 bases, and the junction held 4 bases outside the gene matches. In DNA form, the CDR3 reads TGCAGTGCTAGAGCAGGGGGCAGGGGCAATCAGCCCCAGCATTTT. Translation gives CSARAGGRGNQPQHF.

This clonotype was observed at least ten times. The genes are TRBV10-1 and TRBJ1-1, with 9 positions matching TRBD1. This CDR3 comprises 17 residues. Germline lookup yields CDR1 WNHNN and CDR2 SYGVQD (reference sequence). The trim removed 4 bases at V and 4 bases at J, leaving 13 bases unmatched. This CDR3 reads CASSGPGDRVEGTEAFF. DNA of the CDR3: TGCGCCAGCAGTGGACCGGGGGACAGGGTAGAGGGCACTGAAGCTTTCTTT.

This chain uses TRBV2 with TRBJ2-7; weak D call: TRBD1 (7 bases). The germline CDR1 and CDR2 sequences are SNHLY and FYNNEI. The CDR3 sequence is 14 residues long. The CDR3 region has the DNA TGTGCTTCTGCAGCAGGGGCAGGGGGGTACGAGCAGTACTTC. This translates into CASAAGAGGYEQYF.

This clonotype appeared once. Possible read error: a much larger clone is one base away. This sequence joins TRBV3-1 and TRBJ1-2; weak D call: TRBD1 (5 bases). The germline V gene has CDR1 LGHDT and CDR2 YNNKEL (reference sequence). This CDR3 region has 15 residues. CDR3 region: CASSQSPGLSHGHTF. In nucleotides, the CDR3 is TGTGCCAGCAGCCAATCCCCGGGACTATCCCATGGCCACACCTTC.

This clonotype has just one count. Here the CDR3 reads CASSHFRQGSQTQYF. Written as DNA, the CDR3 is TGTGCCAGCAGCCACTTTAGACAGGGGAGTCAGACCCAGTACTTC. J is TRBJ2-5 and V is TRBV3-1, with 8 positions matching TRBD1. The V gene end was trimmed by 3 bases and the J gene end by 6 bases; junction bases not matched to a gene: 9. From germline, CDR1 is LGHDT and CDR2 YNNKEL (reference sequence). This CDR3 is 15 amino acids long.

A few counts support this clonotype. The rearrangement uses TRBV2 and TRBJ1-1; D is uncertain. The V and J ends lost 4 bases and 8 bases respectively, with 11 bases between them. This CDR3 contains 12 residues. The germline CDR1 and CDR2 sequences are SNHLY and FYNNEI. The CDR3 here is CASSVTSTEAFF. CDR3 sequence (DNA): TGTGCCAGCAGTGTAACCAGCACCGAAGCTTTCTTT. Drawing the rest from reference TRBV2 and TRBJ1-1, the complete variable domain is EPEVTQTPSHQVTQMGQEVILRCVPISNHLYFYWYRQILGQKVEFLVSFYNNEISEKSEIFDDQFSVERPDGSNFTLKIRSTKLEDSAMYFCASSVTSTEAFFGQGTRLTVV.